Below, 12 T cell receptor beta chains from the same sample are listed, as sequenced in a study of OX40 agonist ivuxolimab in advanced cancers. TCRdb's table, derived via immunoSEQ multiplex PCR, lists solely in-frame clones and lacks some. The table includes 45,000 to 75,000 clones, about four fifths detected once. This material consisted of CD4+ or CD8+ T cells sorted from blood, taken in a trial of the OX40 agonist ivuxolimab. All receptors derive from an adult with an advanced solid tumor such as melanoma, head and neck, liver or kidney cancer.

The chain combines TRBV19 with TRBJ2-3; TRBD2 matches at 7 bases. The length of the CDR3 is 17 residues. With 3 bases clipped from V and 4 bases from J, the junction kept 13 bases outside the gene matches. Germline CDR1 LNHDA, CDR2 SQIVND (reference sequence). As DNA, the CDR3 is TGTGCCAGTAGTATCCGAGCTGGAGGGAGGGCCTCAGATACGCAGTATTTT. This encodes CASSIRAGGRASDTQYF.

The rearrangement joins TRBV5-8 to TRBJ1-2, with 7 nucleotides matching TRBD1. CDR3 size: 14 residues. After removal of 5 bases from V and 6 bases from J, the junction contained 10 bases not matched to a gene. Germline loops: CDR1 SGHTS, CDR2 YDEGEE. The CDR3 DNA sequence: TGTGCCAGCAGTGTCAACAGGGGCCTGAATGGCTACACCTTC. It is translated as CASSVNRGLNGYTF. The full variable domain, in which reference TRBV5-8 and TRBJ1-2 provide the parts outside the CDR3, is EAGVTQSPTHLIKTRGQQATLRCSPISGHTSVYWYQQALGLGLQFLLWYDEGEERNRGNFPPRFSGRQFPNYSSELNVNALELEDSALYLCASSVNRGLNGYTFGSGTRLTVV.

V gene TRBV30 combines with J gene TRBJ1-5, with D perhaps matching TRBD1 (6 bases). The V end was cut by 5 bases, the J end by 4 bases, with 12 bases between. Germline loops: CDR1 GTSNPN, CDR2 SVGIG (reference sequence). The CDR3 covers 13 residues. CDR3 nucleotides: TGTGCCTGGGACGGGGGGGCAAATCAGCCCCAGCATTTT. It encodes CAWDGGANQPQHF.

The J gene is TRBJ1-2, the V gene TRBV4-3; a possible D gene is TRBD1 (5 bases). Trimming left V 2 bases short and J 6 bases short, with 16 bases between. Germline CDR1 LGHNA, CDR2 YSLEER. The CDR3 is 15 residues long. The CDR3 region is CASSQPDRDGDGYTF. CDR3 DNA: TGCGCCAGCAGCCAACCCGACCGGGACGGGGATGGCTACACCTTC.

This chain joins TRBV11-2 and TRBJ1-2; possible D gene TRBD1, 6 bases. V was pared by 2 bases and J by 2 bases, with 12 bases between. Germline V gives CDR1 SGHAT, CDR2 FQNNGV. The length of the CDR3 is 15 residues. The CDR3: CASSLLGGLNYGYTF. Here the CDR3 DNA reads TGTGCCAGCAGCTTACTCGGGGGGCTGAACTATGGCTACACCTTC. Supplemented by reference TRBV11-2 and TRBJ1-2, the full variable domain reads EAGVAQSPRYKIIEKRQSVAFWCNPISGHATLYWYQQILGQGPKLLIQFQNNGVVDDSQLPKDRFSAERLKGVDSTLKIQPAKLEDSAVYLCASSLLGGLNYGYTFGSGTRLTVV.

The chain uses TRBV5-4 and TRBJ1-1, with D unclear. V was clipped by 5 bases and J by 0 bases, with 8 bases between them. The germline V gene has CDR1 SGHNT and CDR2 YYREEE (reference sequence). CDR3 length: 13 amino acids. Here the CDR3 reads CASSDGMNTEAFF. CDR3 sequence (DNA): TGTGCCAGCAGTGACGGTATGAACACTGAAGCTTTCTTT.

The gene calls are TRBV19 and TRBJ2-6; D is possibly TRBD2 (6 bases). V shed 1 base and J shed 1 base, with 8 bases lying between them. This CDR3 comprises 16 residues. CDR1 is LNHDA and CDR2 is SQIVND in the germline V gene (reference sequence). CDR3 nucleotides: TGTGCCAGTAGTATAGCTGGAGGGTCTGGGGCCAACGTCCTGACTTTC. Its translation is CASSIAGGSGANVLTF.

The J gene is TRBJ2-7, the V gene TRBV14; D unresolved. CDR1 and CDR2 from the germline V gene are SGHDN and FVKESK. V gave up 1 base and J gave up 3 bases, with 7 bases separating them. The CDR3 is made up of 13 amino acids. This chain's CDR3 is CASSQVFGYEQYF. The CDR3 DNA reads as TGTGCCAGCAGCCAAGTGTTTGGCTACGAGCAGTACTTC. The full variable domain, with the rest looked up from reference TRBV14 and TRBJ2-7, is EAGVTQFPSHSVIEKGQTVTLRCDPISGHDNLYWYRRVMGKEIKFLLHFVKESKQDESGMPNNRFLAERTGGTYSTLKVQPAELEDSGVYFCASSQVFGYEQYFGPGTRLTVT.

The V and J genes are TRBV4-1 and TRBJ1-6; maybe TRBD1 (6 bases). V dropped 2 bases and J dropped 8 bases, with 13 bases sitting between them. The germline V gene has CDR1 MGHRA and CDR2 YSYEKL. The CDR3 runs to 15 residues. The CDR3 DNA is TGCGCCAGCAGCCAACTAGTCACAGGGTATTCACCCCTCCACTTT. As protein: CASSQLVTGYSPLHF.

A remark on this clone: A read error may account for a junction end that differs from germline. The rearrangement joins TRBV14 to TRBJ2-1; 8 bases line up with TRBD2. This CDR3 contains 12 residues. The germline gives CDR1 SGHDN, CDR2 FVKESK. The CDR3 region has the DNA TGTGCCAGCAGCCAAGTAACGAGCGGGAGTGTCTTC. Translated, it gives CASSQVTSGSVF. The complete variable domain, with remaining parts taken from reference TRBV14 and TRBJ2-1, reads EAGVTQFPSHSVIEKGQTVTLRCDPISGHDNLYWYRRVMGKEIKFLLHFVKESKQDESGMPNNRFLAERTGGTYSTLKVQPAELEDSGVYFCASSQVTSGSVFGPGTRLTVL.

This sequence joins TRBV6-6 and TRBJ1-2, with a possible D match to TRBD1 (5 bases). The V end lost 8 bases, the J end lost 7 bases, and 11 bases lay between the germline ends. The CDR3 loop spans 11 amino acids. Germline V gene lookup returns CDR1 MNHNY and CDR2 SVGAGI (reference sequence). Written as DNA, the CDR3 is TGTGCCAGCGGGGAGGGGCTTGGCTACACCTTC. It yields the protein CASGEGLGYTF.

CDR3 amino acids: CASSPLSWSTDTQYF. The CDR3 DNA sequence: TGTGCCAGCAGCCCGCTCTCCTGGAGCACAGATACGCAGTATTTT. The chain carries TRBV14 and TRBJ2-3; no definite D call. The CDR3 length is 15 residues. Germline-derived CDR1 and CDR2 are SGHDN and FVKESK. The germline V and J ends were trimmed by 4 bases and 0 bases, with 11 bases remaining between them. The full variable domain, in which reference TRBV14 and TRBJ2-3 provide the parts outside the CDR3, is EAGVTQFPSHSVIEKGQTVTLRCDPISGHDNLYWYRRVMGKEIKFLLHFVKESKQDESGMPNNRFLAERTGGTYSTLKVQPAELEDSGVYFCASSPLSWSTDTQYFGPGTRLTVL.